These T cell receptor beta chains were read from a single sample in a study of cytomegalovirus exposure and HLA in healthy donors. Method: immunoSEQ multiplex PCR; TCRdb's copy keeps in-frame clones and lacks some. The sample shows more than 95,000 clones, around 64% of them seen only once. Material: PBMCs. The receptor set was obtained from a man between 60 and 75 years old in good health and CMV-seronegative. The CDR3 runs from the conserved cysteine through the conserved F or W. The D gene is left open where the match is weak. Clone size appears in some rows only: once, few, many, or a class for an expanded clone.

cdr3_nt cdr3_aa clone_size j_call v_call d_call
TGTGCCAGCACCCCTTTGGCTAGCGGGAGATCAGATACGCAGTATTTT CASTPLASGRSDTQYF few TRBJ2-3 TRBV2 TRBD2
TGTGCCAGCAGCTTACAAACAGGGGACGGGGAGCTGTTTTTT CASSLQTGDGELFF NA TRBJ2-2 TRBV7-6 TRBD1
TGTGCCAGCAGTTCCCTAGCGGAACAAGAGACCCAGTACTTC CASSSLAEQETQYF NA TRBJ2-5 TRBV2 TRBD2
TGTGCCAGCAGCTTAACAGGGGCTGGGGGCACAGATACGCAGTATTTT CASSLTGAGGTDTQYF NA TRBJ2-3 TRBV7-3 NA
TGTGCCAGCAGCGAGTCGACTAGCGGGGGGGCATGGAGCTCCTACAATGAGCAGTTCTTC CASSESTSGGAWSSYNEQFF NA TRBJ2-1 TRBV9 TRBD2
TGTGCCAGCATGTATTCCCTATTCTACACCTTC CASMYSLFYTF NA TRBJ1-2 TRBV6-4 NA
TGCGCCAGCAGCCAAGATATTTCCGGACTAGCGAAAAACATTCAGTACTTC CASSQDISGLAKNIQYF NA TRBJ2-4 TRBV4-1 TRBD2
TGTGCCAGCAGCTTCGGGGAGACAGGTGTAGGGTTC CASSFGETGVGF NA TRBJ1-2 TRBV11-2 NA
TGTGCCAGCAGCTCCTCCCAGGGAGGAGAGACCCAGTACTTC CASSSSQGGETQYF NA TRBJ2-5 TRBV5-6 NA
TGTGCCAGCAGCTTGAGTGCGACAGGGAGGAAGGATCAGCCCCAGCATTTT CASSLSATGRKDQPQHF NA TRBJ1-5 TRBV7-6 TRBD1
TGTGCCAGCAGCTTAACGGGACTAGCGAGCGGTGTGGGGACCCAGTACTTC CASSLTGLASGVGTQYF NA TRBJ2-5 TRBV7-2 TRBD2
TGCGCCAGCAGTCTGGGACAGATAAACTATGGCTACACCTTC CASSLGQINYGYTF few TRBJ1-2 TRBV10-2 TRBD1
TGTGCCAGTAGGGACTCAACTTGGCCCTTAACCGGGGAGCTGTTTTTT CASRDSTWPLTGELFF NA TRBJ2-2 TRBV19 NA
TGTGCCAGCGTAAACCCGGGGAGGAACACTGAAGCTTTCTTT CASVNPGRNTEAFF NA TRBJ1-1 TRBV28 NA
TGCGCCAGCAGCAGCTCTACAAAGGGGGCGATCTACGAGCAGTACTTC CASSSSTKGAIYEQYF NA TRBJ2-7 TRBV5-1 TRBD1
TGCGCCAGCTGCAGTTCATGGGCCAGGGACTATGGCTACACCTTC CASCSSWARDYGYTF NA TRBJ1-2 TRBV10-2 NA
TGTGCCAGCAGCTCTTCGGACAGGATTTCCTACGAGCAGTACTTC CASSSSDRISYEQYF NA TRBJ2-7 TRBV11-3 TRBD1
TGTGCCAGCAACTCCCAGGCTGCCGGCCAAGAGACCCAGTACTTC CASNSQAAGQETQYF NA TRBJ2-5 TRBV27 NA
TGTGCCAGCAGCCCCCGGGAACATTTAAACCCTCGGGAGCTGTTTTTT CASSPREHLNPRELFF NA TRBJ2-2 TRBV9 NA
TGTGCCAGCAGCACGAAAGGAGACACTGAAGCTTTCTTT CASSTKGDTEAFF once TRBJ1-1 TRBV7-9 NA
TGCGCCAGCAGGACAACGGGAGCCTACACCGGGGAGCTGTTTTTT CASRTTGAYTGELFF NA TRBJ2-2 TRBV5-1 NA
TGTGCCTTGGGCTACAGGGCCCCCCCGTATGGCTACACCTTC CALGYRAPPYGYTF few TRBJ1-2 TRBV28 NA
TGTGCCAGCAGTGTAACAGGGGGTACCACCGGGGAGCTGTTTTTT CASSVTGGTTGELFF NA TRBJ2-2 TRBV2 TRBD1
TGTGCCAGCTCACGACAGGGGGCAAGGGGAGAGACCCAGTACTTC CASSRQGARGETQYF NA TRBJ2-5 TRBV18 TRBD1
TGTGCCATCAGTGGGGGACAGGGCGGAGGGTATGGCTACACCTTC CAISGGQGGGYGYTF NA TRBJ1-2 TRBV10-3 TRBD1
TGTGCCAGCAGTGGGGACAGGGTCGGGTTCTTC CASSGDRVGFF NA TRBJ2-1 TRBV2 TRBD1
TGTGCCAGCAGTGCACGGGGGGACTCCGCGAACACCGGGGAGCTGTTTTTT CASSARGDSANTGELFF NA TRBJ2-2 TRBV27 TRBD2
TGTGCCAGCAGTCCTGACAGGGCAGGTGAAGCTTTCTTT CASSPDRAGEAFF NA TRBJ1-1 TRBV7-9 TRBD1
TGTGCCAGCAGTGAAGCAAAAGGGGGCGGTGGCTACACCTTC CASSEAKGGGGYTF NA TRBJ1-2 TRBV2 TRBD1
TGTGCCAGCAGCCAAACCCGGGGGACTGAAGCTTTCTTT CASSQTRGTEAFF few TRBJ1-1 TRBV11-2 NA
TGTGCCAGCAGTGAAGGGACAGGGGGCTTTACTGAAGCTTTCTTT CASSEGTGGFTEAFF NA TRBJ1-1 TRBV6-1 TRBD1
TGTGCCAGCGATGCCAACAACCTGAACACTGAAGCTTTCTTT CASDANNLNTEAFF NA TRBJ1-1 TRBV6-1 NA
TGCGCCACCAGGACACTTGAGAACTATGGCTACACCTTC CATRTLENYGYTF NA TRBJ1-2 TRBV5-1 NA
TGTGCCAGTAGTATCCAGGGGGCGTATAATTCACCCCTCCACTTT CASSIQGAYNSPLHF NA TRBJ1-6 TRBV19 TRBD1
TGTGCCAGCAGCCCCTCAGGTGGCGAGCAGTACTTC CASSPSGGEQYF NA TRBJ2-7 TRBV7-9 NA
TGTGCTAGTGGTTTGGTCAGAGGACAGACCGAAGAGACCCAGTACTTC CASGLVRGQTEETQYF NA TRBJ2-5 TRBV12-5 NA
TGTGCCTGGAGTGACAGGGGGCACTACGAGCAGTACTTC CAWSDRGHYEQYF NA TRBJ2-7 TRBV30 TRBD1
TGTGCCAGCAGAACAGGCGAAACTTCAGATACGCAGTATTTT CASRTGETSDTQYF NA TRBJ2-3 TRBV9 NA
TGTGCCAGCAGTTACAGGGACAGGGGATCCTACGAGCAGTACTTC CASSYRDRGSYEQYF NA TRBJ2-7 TRBV6-5 TRBD1
TGTGCCACCAGCAGAGGCAGGCTTAACTATGGCTACACCTTC CATSRGRLNYGYTF few TRBJ1-2 TRBV15 NA
TGTGCCAGCAGTAAGGACAGGGGGAGCAATCAGCCCCAGCATTTT CASSKDRGSNQPQHF NA TRBJ1-5 TRBV28 TRBD1
TGTGCCAGCAGCCCCCGCGGGACAGGAGCCTACGAGCAGTACTTC CASSPRGTGAYEQYF NA TRBJ2-7 TRBV5-4 TRBD1
TGTGCCAGCACCGAGGGACAGTTTGGAAACACCATATATTTT CASTEGQFGNTIYF NA TRBJ1-3 TRBV6-5 TRBD1
TGTGCCAGCAGCCGCCTGACCACAGTCACCTACGAGCAGTACTTC CASSRLTTVTYEQYF NA TRBJ2-7 TRBV7-2 NA
TGTGCCAGCAGTCTGACAGGGGATAATTCACCCCTCCACTTT CASSLTGDNSPLHF few TRBJ1-6 TRBV6-6 TRBD1
TGTGCCTGGAGTCGGACTAGCGGGAGGTTCACCGGGGAGCTGTTTTTT CAWSRTSGRFTGELFF NA TRBJ2-2 TRBV30 TRBD2
TGCGCCAGCAGGGCGGGGGGCTGGTACAATGAGCAGTTCTTC CASRAGGWYNEQFF NA TRBJ2-1 TRBV5-1 TRBD2
TGTTCCAGCAGCCCACAGGGGGACTATGGCTACACCTTC CSSSPQGDYGYTF NA TRBJ1-2 TRBV7-9 TRBD1
TGTGCCAGCAGCGTATCTGGCCGTCCGGGGAGAGAGACCCAGTACTTC CASSVSGRPGRETQYF once TRBJ2-5 TRBV9 NA